This T cell receptor (beta chain) was sequenced for a study of cytomegalovirus exposure and HLA in healthy donors. Germline lookup yields CDR1 LNHDA and CDR2 SQIVND (reference sequence). This CDR3 contains 13 residues. V was pared by 7 bases and J by 5 bases, with 11 bases between. Primers for the PCR totalled 60 Vbeta and 13 Jbeta. Method: immunoSEQ multiplex PCR; TCRdb's copy keeps in-frame clones and lacks some. This repertoire shows tens of thousands of clones, 70% to 85% found once; its top ten account for around 22%. Sequenced input: PBMCs. This chain joins TRBV19 and TRBJ1-4; D unclear. This receptor was obtained from a woman between 50 and 59 years old in good health and CMV-seropositive. The CDR3 DNA follows: TGTGCCAGTACGAACATGCTGAATGAAAAACTGTTTTTT. It is translated as CASTNMLNEKLFF.